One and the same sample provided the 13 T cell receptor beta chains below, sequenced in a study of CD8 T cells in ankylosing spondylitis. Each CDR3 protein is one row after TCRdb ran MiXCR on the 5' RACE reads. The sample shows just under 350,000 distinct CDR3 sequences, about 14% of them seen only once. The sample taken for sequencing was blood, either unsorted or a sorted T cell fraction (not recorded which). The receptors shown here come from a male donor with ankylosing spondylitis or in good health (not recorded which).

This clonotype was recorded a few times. The CDR3 sequence: CASSLTGEDGYTF. The DNA of the CDR3 is TGCGCCAGCAGCCTGACAGGGGAGGATGGCTACACCTTC. The V gene is TRBV5-1, the J gene TRBJ1-2; 8 bases align to TRBD1. This CDR3 contains 13 residues. J gave up 6 bases and V 4 bases, and 5 bases lay outside the gene matches. Germline CDR1 and CDR2: SGHRS and YFSETQ.

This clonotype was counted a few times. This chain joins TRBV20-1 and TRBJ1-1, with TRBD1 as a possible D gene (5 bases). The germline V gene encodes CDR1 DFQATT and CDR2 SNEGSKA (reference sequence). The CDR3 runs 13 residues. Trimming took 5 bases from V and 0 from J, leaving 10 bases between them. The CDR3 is CSAGDGLNTEAFF. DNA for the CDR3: TGCAGTGCTGGGGACGGACTGAACACTGAAGCTTTCTTT.

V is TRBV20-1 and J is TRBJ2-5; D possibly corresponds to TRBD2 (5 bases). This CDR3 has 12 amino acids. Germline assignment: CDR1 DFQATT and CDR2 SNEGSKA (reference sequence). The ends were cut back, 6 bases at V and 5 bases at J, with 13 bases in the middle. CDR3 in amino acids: CSAPSPWETQYF. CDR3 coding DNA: TGCAGTGCCCCTAGCCCCTGGGAGACCCAGTACTTC.

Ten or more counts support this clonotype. DNA of the CDR3: TGTGCCAGCAGTTCCCCGACTAGGATTACAGATACGCAGTATTTT. Its translation is CASSSPTRITDTQYF. This chain links TRBV28 with TRBJ2-3; perhaps TRBD2 as D (6 bases). The CDR3 totals 15 residues. Trimming took off 4 bases at V and 3 bases at J, with 14 bases between the two ends. Germline CDR1 MDHEN, CDR2 SYDVKM. Complete variable domain (other parts from reference TRBV28 and TRBJ2-3): DVKVTQSSRYLVKRTGEKVFLECVQDMDHENMFWYRQDPGLGLRLIYFSYDVKMKEKGDIPEGYSVSREKKERFSLILESASTNQTSMYLCASSSPTRITDTQYFGPGTRLTVL.

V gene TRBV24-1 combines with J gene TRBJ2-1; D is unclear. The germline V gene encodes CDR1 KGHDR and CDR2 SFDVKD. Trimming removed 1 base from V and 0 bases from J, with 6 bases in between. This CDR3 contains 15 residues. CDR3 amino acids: CATSDLESSYNEQFF. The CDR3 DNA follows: TGTGCCACCAGTGATTTAGAAAGCTCCTACAATGAGCAGTTCTTC.

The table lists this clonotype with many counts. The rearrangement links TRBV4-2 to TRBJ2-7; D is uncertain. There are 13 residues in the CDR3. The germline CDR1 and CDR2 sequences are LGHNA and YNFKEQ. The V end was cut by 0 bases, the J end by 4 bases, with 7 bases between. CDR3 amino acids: CASSQDLGYEQYF. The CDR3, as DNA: TGTGCCAGCAGCCAAGATTTGGGTTACGAGCAGTACTTC.

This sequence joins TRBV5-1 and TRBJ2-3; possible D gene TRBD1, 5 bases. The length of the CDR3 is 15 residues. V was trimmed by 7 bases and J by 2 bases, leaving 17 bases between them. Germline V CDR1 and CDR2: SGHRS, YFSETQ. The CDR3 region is CASRSQALATDTQYF. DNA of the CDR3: TGCGCCAGCCGCTCACAGGCCCTCGCCACAGATACGCAGTATTTT.

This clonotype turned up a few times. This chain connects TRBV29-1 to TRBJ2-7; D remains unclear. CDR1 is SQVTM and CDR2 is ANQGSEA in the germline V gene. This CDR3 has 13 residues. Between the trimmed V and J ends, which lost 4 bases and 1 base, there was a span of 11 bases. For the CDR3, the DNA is TGCAGCGTTGGTATCAAGAGATCCTACGAGCAGTACTTC. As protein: CSVGIKRSYEQYF.

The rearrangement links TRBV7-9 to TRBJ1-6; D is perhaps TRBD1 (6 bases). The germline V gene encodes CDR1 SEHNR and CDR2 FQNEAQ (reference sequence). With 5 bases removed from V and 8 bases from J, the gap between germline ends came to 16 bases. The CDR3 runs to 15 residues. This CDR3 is CASSRGRGRDSPLHF. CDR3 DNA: TGTGCCAGCAGCCGGGGGCGGGGAAGGGATTCACCCCTCCACTTT.

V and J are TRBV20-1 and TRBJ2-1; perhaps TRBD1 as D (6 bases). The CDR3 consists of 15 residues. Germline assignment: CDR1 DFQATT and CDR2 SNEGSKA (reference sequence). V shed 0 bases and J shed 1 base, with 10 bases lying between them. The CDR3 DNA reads TGCAGTGCTAGAGACGGACAGCCTTCCTACAATGAGCAGTTCTTC. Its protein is CSARDGQPSYNEQFF.

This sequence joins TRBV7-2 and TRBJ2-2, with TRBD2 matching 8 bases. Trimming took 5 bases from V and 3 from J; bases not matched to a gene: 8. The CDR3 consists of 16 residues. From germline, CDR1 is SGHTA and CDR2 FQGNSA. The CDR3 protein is CASSRAGTRHTGELFF. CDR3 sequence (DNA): TGTGCCAGCAGCAGAGCCGGGACTAGGCACACCGGGGAGCTGTTTTTT.

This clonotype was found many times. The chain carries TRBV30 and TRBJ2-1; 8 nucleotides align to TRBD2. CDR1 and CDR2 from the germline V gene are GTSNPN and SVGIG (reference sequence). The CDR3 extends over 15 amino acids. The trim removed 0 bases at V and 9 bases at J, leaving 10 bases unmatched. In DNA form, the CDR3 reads TGTGCCTGGAGTGTACGGAGCGGGAGTATCGGTGAGCAGTTCTTC. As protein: CAWSVRSGSIGEQFF.

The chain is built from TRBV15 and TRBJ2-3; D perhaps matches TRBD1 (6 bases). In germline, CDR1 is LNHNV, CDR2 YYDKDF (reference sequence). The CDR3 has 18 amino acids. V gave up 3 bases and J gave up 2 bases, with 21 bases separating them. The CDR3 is CATSRPGHSVPLTDTQYF. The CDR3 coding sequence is TGTGCCACCAGCAGGCCGGGACACTCCGTCCCCCTCACAGATACGCAGTATTTT.